Presented here are 23 T cell receptor beta chains from one specimen sequenced in a study of T cell repertoires in aging, cancer and after chemotherapy. Rearranged V-D-J TRB sequences were amplified with a mixed TRB-A/B primer pool. Each CDR3 protein is one row after TCRdb ran MiXCR on the multiplex PCR reads. The profile shows 4,900 or so distinct CDR3 sequences, approximately 27% of them singletons. Amplification of TCR beta used genomic DNA extracted from peripheral blood. The sequencing input was blood. These receptors originate from a human donor in good health.

By sample fraction, this clonotype is medium-sized. The chain joins TRBV6-2 or TRBV6-3 to TRBJ2-7, with D tentatively TRBD2 (6 bases). Trimming took off 5 bases at V and 5 bases at J, with 16 bases between the two ends. Germline V gives CDR1 MNHEY, CDR2 SVGEGT. The CDR3 has 14 amino acids. The CDR3 protein is CASSPGLFIDEQYF. The CDR3 DNA follows: TGTGCCAGCAGTCCGGGACTGTTCATCGACGAGCAGTACTTC.

This clonotype qualifies as medium-sized (0.01 to 0.1%). The V and J genes are TRBV13 and TRBJ2-7; the match to TRBD2 covers 13 bases. V dropped 6 bases and J dropped 5; count of bases not matched to a gene: 7. The CDR3 spans 15 residues. CDR1 is PRHDT and CDR2 is FYEKMQ in the germline V gene (reference sequence). CDR3 bases: TGTGCCAGCAGTCCCCTCGGACTAGCGGGAGACGAGCAGTACTTC. Residues: CASSPLGLAGDEQYF.

The genes are TRBV7-9 and TRBJ1-2; unclear D gene. Trimming shortened V by 2 bases and J by 2 bases, and 12 bases separated the two germline ends. CDR1 is SEHNR, CDR2 FQNEAQ, per germline (reference sequence). The CDR3 has 15 amino acids. The DNA for the CDR3 is TGTGCCAGCAGCTTATCTAAGGGCCCCAACTATGGCTACACCTTC. Its translation is CASSLSKGPNYGYTF.

V usage is TRBV5-3 and J usage is TRBJ1-4, with D possibly being TRBD1 (5 bases). TRBV5-3 is labeled an ORF, and its function is uncertain. Deletions cut 4 bases from V and 6 bases from J, with 16 bases between. CDR3 length: 15 residues. The CDR3 sequence is CARSPRQGVHEKLFF. Here the CDR3 DNA reads TGTGCCAGAAGCCCACGACAAGGGGTGCATGAAAAACTGTTTTTT.

This clonotype was found a few times. The CDR3 region has the DNA TGTGCCAGCAGTTGGGGACAGGGCCAAGAGACCCAGTACTTC. Its protein product is CASSWGQGQETQYF. V usage is TRBV12-3 or TRBV12-4 and J usage is TRBJ2-5, with 9 bases lining up with TRBD1. The trim removed 4 bases at V and 1 base at J, leaving 1 base unmatched. CDR3 length: 14 amino acids.

This clonotype counts as medium-sized. The genes are TRBV30 and TRBJ1-2, with D possibly being TRBD1 (6 bases). CDR3 length: 13 amino acids. V was shortened by 2 bases and J by 8 bases, with 15 bases between the two germline ends. In germline, CDR1 is GTSNPN, CDR2 SVGIG (reference sequence). Here the CDR3 DNA reads TGTGCCTGGAGTCCCAGGGGCGTAAGGGGCTACACCTTC. Translation gives CAWSPRGVRGYTF. The whole variable domain, remainder taken from reference TRBV30 and TRBJ1-2, is SQTIHQWPATLVQPVGSPLSLECTVEGTSNPNLYWYRQAAGRGLQLLFYSVGIGQISSEVPQNLSASRPQDRQFILSSKKLLLSDSGFYLCAWSPRGVRGYTFGSGTRLTVV.

This chain links TRBV6-4 with TRBJ2-3; 12 nucleotides align to TRBD2. The germline gives CDR1 MRHNA, CDR2 SNTAGT. CDR3 length: 15 residues. V was pared by 6 bases and J by 6 bases, with 7 bases of the junction left unmatched. The CDR3 DNA is TGTGCCAGCAGCCCACTAGCGGGAGGTGGGGATACGCAGTATTTT. Translated, it gives CASSPLAGGGDTQYF.

On this clonotype itself: This may be a read error: a much more frequent sequence differs by one nucleotide. This CDR3 is CASSSGETANEKLFF. The CDR3 DNA sequence: TGTGCCAGCAGTTCGGGGGAAACCGCTAATGAAAAACTGTTTTTT. This sequence joins TRBV6-2 or TRBV6-3 and TRBJ1-4; perhaps TRBD1 as D (5 bases). CDR1 is MNHEY and CDR2 is SVGEGT in the germline V gene. This CDR3 has 15 amino acids. Trimming shortened V by 4 bases and J by 3 bases, and 12 bases separated the two germline ends.

Within the sample, this clonotype is medium-sized. The chain carries TRBV27 and TRBJ1-6; D might be TRBD1 (5 bases). CDR1 MNHEY and CDR2 SMNVEV come from the germline V gene (reference sequence). CDR3 size: 16 residues. Trimming removed 2 bases at V and 10 bases at J, with 18 bases between. This CDR3 is CASSLLPGTAGSPLHF. The CDR3, as DNA: TGTGCCAGCAGTTTACTTCCCGGGACGGCTGGGTCACCCCTCCACTTT.

This clonotype rates as medium-sized. CDR3 amino acids: CASSLDVGQPQHF. The CDR3 DNA sequence: TGTGCCAGCAGTTTAGATGTGGGTCAGCCCCAGCATTTT. This chain links TRBV27 with TRBJ1-5; no clear D gene. The CDR3 runs 13 residues. V gave up 2 bases and J gave up 6 bases, with 8 bases separating them. The germline CDR1 and CDR2 sequences are MNHEY and SMNVEV (reference sequence).

In this sample, this clonotype is medium-sized. This rearrangement joins TRBV6-6 to TRBJ2-3; D not certain. Germline V gene sequence: CDR1 MNHNY, CDR2 SVGAGI (reference sequence). The V gene lost 2 bases and the J gene lost 4 bases, with 16 bases spanning the gap. CDR3 length: 16 amino acids. The CDR3 loop reads CASSYSTDKVPDTQYF. The DNA of the CDR3 is TGTGCCAGCAGTTACAGCACAGACAAGGTCCCAGATACGCAGTATTTT.

The rearrangement uses TRBV20-1 and TRBJ2-1, with 7 bases fitting TRBD2. Losses at the gene ends were 0 bases for V and 0 bases for J; bases not matched to a gene: 8. Germline CDR1 reads DFQATT; CDR2 reads SNEGSKA (reference sequence). The CDR3 extends over 17 amino acids. The CDR3 bases are TGCAGTGCTAGAGATCTTCTAGGCGGGAGCTCCTACAATGAGCAGTTCTTC. Residues: CSARDLLGGSSYNEQFF.

The chain carries TRBV11-1 and TRBJ2-1; maybe TRBD1 (5 bases). CDR1 and CDR2 (germline): SGHAT, FQDESV (reference sequence). This CDR3 contains 18 residues. Trimming took 2 bases from V and 8 from J, leaving 25 bases between them. The chain's CDR3 is CASSLLDTSPGFGDEQFF. In DNA, the CDR3 is TGTGCCAGCAGCTTATTGGACACAAGCCCAGGGTTTGGGGATGAGCAGTTCTTC.

J is TRBJ2-7 and V is TRBV7-2; 10 nucleotides match TRBD1. Trimming at V came to 4 bases and at J to 8 bases, leaving 5 bases not matched to a gene. Germline loops: CDR1 SGHTA, CDR2 FQGNSA. The CDR3 totals 13 residues. The DNA of the CDR3 is TGTGCCAGCAGCTCGACAGGGGGCGCGAAGCAGTACTTC. Encoded protein: CASSSTGGAKQYF.

In its sample, this clonotype ranks as medium-sized. The V and J genes are TRBV5-5 and TRBJ2-5; no definite D call. Germline V gene sequence: CDR1 SGHKS, CDR2 YYEKEE (reference sequence). The CDR3 totals 15 residues. Between the trimmed V and J ends, which lost 0 bases and 0 bases, there was a span of 9 bases. The CDR3 DNA reads TGTGCCAGCAGCTTGGCTCGCGATTACCAAGAGACCCAGTACTTC. Translated: CASSLARDYQETQYF.

Judged by abundance, this clonotype is medium-sized. The chain employs TRBV29-1 and TRBJ1-1, with a weak D call TRBD1 (6 bases). CDR3 length: 15 residues. Germline CDR1 reads SQVTM; CDR2 reads ANQGSEA. V lost 7 bases and J lost 6, with 24 bases in between. This CDR3 reads CSGKGQSLSSAEAFF. The CDR3 DNA sequence: TGCAGCGGGAAGGGACAATCCCTCAGTAGCGCTGAAGCTTTCTTT.

The genes are TRBV18 and TRBJ2-7; the D gene is possibly TRBD2 (6 bases). The CDR3 runs 15 residues. V lost 6 bases, J lost 0 bases, and 15 bases lay in between. Germline values: CDR1 KGHSH, CDR2 LQKENI. The DNA of the CDR3 is TGTGCCAGCTCCCCGGGTAGCGGTTTCTCCTACGAGCAGTACTTC. Translated: CASSPGSGFSYEQYF.

Concerning this clonotype itself: With a much larger clone just one base away, this may be a read error. The gene calls are TRBV30 and TRBJ2-7; 10 bases are shared with TRBD2. With V trimmed by 4 bases and J by 8 bases, 5 bases remained unmatched. Looked up from germline, CDR1 is GTSNPN and CDR2 is SVGIG (reference sequence). This CDR3 spans 12 amino acids. CDR3 sequence (DNA): TGTGCCTGGACTAGCGGGAGTTACAAGCAGTACTTC. It translates to CAWTSGSYKQYF.

As concerns this clonotype: Compared with germline, one end of the junction differs, possibly owing to a read error. This sequence joins TRBV6-1 and TRBJ1-4; D might be TRBD1 (5 bases). The CDR3 has 13 amino acids. CDR1 and CDR2 (germline): MNHNS, SASEGT. This CDR3 reads CANSTQGREKLFF. The CDR3 DNA follows: TGTGCCAACAGTACCCAGGGCCGTGAAAAACTGTTTTTT.

This clonotype was found a few times. This rearrangement joins TRBV24-1 to TRBJ2-2, with no clear D. Germline loops: CDR1 KGHDR, CDR2 SFDVKD. V gave up 1 base and J gave up 7 bases, with 12 bases separating them. The CDR3 length is 15 residues. The CDR3 bases are TGTGCCACCAGTGATTTTGTCATCGGAGACGGGGAGCTGTTTTTT. Translation gives CATSDFVIGDGELFF.

A remark on this clonotype: A read error may account for a junction end that differs from germline. The chain combines TRBV6-1 with TRBJ1-6; weak D call: TRBD1 (5 bases). Germline V gene data show CDR1 as MNHNS and CDR2 as SASEGT. The CDR3 extends over 13 amino acids. The CDR3 loop reads CASRGVPNSHLNW. As DNA, the CDR3 is TGTGCCAGCAGGGGGGTACCAAATTCACACCTCAACTGG.

On this clonotype itself: A much larger clone differs by one base, so this may be a read error. CDR3 sequence reads: CASSFGYSAREQYF. CDR3 nucleotides: TGTGCCAGCAGCTTTGGTTATTCGGCTCGCGAGCAGTACTTC. The chain uses TRBV5-5 and TRBJ2-7; D unclear. Trimming shortened V by 2 bases and J by 6 bases, and 15 bases separated the two germline ends. CDR1 is SGHKS, CDR2 YYEKEE, per germline (reference sequence). This CDR3 has 14 amino acids.

This clonotype is categorized as medium-sized. The V gene is TRBV15, the J gene TRBJ1-2; 8 bases are shared with TRBD1. The CDR3 sequence is 14 residues long. V gave up 0 bases and J gave up 7 bases; unmatched junction bases: 4. Germline V gene lookup returns CDR1 LNHNV and CDR2 YYDKDF (reference sequence). The CDR3 DNA reads as TGTGCCACCAGCAGAGATGAAACAGGGGGTGGCTACACCTTC. Translated: CATSRDETGGGYTF.